This T cell receptor (beta chain) stems from a study of cytomegalovirus exposure and HLA in healthy donors. Overall study findings and caveats: After further analysis at a later stage, 16,951 TCR beta sequences were associated with HLA alleles at 0.05 false discovery rate. Sequencing depth across donors, presence/absence analyses assumed, was roughly uniform. A likely sequencing artifact accounted for one observed cluster of highly shared sequence variants.

Everyone who donated was a healthy bone marrow donor. V trimming: 3 bases; J trimming: 7 bases; junction bases outside the gene matches: 18. The CDR3 extends over 17 amino acids. Germline V CDR1 and CDR2: MGHRA, YSYEKL. About this clone itself: Its antigen is not identified.

PCR primers comprised 60 Vbeta and 13 Jbeta primers. Sequenced by immunoSEQ multiplex PCR; TCRdb stores in-frame clones only, minus some. The sample lists about 120,000 clones, roughly a tenth occurring once. V usage is TRBV4-1 and J usage is TRBJ2-7, with 7 bases that match TRBD2. Sample: PBMCs. The clonotype originates from a woman aged 18 to 35 in good health and CMV-seropositive. The CDR3, as DNA: TGCGCCAGCAGCCAGATCACTAGCGACCGTCGGATAAGGGAGCAGTACTTC. The encoded protein is CASSQITSDRRIREQYF.